This is a list of T cell receptor beta chains from one sample in a study of T cells in Graves' hyperthyroidism and ophthalmopathy. MiXCR was run by TCRdb on the multiplex PCR reads, yielding one entry per CDR3 protein. The table shows around 560,000 distinct CDR3 sequences, with over 15% occurring only once. Sample: blood. Receptors originate from a woman between 18 and 30 years old with Graves' hyperthyroidism. The CDR3 runs from the conserved cysteine through the conserved F or W. A D gene is named only where the DNA matches it firmly. For some rows the clone size is stated as once, few or many, or as a class when expanded; others skip it.

V: TRBV7-2; size: NA; D: NA; J: TRBJ2-1; DNA: TGTGCCAGCAGCCCCAGAGGGGGGGGCCCAGAGGAGTTCTTC; CDR3: CASSPRGGGPEEFF
V: TRBV6-1; size: few; D: NA; J: TRBJ2-3; DNA: TGTGCCAGCAGTGAATTGGGGAGGTCAGATACGCAGTATTTT; CDR3: CASSELGRSDTQYF
V: TRBV19; size: once; D: NA; J: TRBJ1-5; DNA: TGTGCCAGTAGTGTACAGGCGAATAGCAATCAGCCCCAGCATTTT; CDR3: CASSVQANSNQPQHF
V: TRBV6-1; size: many; D: TRBD1; J: TRBJ1-5; DNA: TGTGCCAGCAGGGGGGTACAGGGGGTTAATCAGCCCCAGCATTTT; CDR3: CASRGVQGVNQPQHF
V: TRBV2; size: many; D: NA; J: TRBJ1-3; DNA: TGTGCCAGCAACAACTCTGGAAACACCATATATTTT; CDR3: CASNNSGNTIYF
V: TRBV24-1; size: few; D: NA; J: TRBJ2-5; DNA: TGTGCCACCAGTGACCAAACGACGGGACACCAAGAGACCCAGTACTTC; CDR3: CATSDQTTGHQETQYF
V: TRBV28; size: many; D: NA; J: TRBJ1-2; DNA: TGTGCCAGCAGTTTATATCAGGGGAACTATGGCTACACCTTC; CDR3: CASSLYQGNYGYTF
V: TRBV6-2/TRBV6-3; size: NA; D: NA; J: TRBJ2-7; DNA: TGTGCCAGCGCGTTCGACAGGCTCAACGAGCAGTACTTC; CDR3: CASAFDRLNEQYF
V: TRBV14; size: NA; D: NA; J: TRBJ2-2; DNA: TGTGCCAGCAGCAGTAGCGGTCGGGGCGGGGAGCTGTTTTTT; CDR3: CASSSSGRGGELFF
V: TRBV6-1; size: NA; D: TRBD1; J: TRBJ2-7; DNA: TGTGCCAGCACCACCCCGGGACAGGCCTACGAGCAGTACTTC; CDR3: CASTTPGQAYEQYF
V: TRBV6-5; size: NA; D: NA; J: TRBJ2-3; DNA: TGTGCCAGCAGTTACTCGGACACAAACACAGATACGCAGTATTTT; CDR3: CASSYSDTNTDTQYF
V: TRBV20-1; size: many; D: NA; J: TRBJ1-5; DNA: TGCAGTGCTACACAGGGAGGAGGCATCATTAGGCCCCAGCATTTT; CDR3: CSATQGGGIIRPQHF
V: TRBV7-8; size: NA; D: TRBD2; J: TRBJ2-7; DNA: TGTGCCAGCAGCTTAGGAGGACTAGCGGGAGGAATCCCCTACGAGCAGTACTTC; CDR3: CASSLGGLAGGIPYEQYF
V: TRBV11-2; size: many; D: NA; J: TRBJ2-2; DNA: TGTGCCAGCAGCTTACTCCACGGGAACACCGGGGAGCTGTTTTTT; CDR3: CASSLLHGNTGELFF
V: TRBV3-1; size: NA; D: NA; J: TRBJ1-2; DNA: TGTGCCAGCAGCCAAGTAACAGGCCTGGGGGGCTACACCTTC; CDR3: CASSQVTGLGGYTF
V: TRBV2; size: many; D: NA; J: TRBJ1-1; DNA: TGTGCCAGCAGTGGGCAGCCGAACACTGAAGCTTTCTTT; CDR3: CASSGQPNTEAFF
V: TRBV7-2; size: few; D: NA; J: TRBJ1-3; DNA: TGTGCCAGCAGCCCTAGGGGGGGGGGGCCTGGAAACACCATATATTTT; CDR3: CASSPRGGGPGNTIYF